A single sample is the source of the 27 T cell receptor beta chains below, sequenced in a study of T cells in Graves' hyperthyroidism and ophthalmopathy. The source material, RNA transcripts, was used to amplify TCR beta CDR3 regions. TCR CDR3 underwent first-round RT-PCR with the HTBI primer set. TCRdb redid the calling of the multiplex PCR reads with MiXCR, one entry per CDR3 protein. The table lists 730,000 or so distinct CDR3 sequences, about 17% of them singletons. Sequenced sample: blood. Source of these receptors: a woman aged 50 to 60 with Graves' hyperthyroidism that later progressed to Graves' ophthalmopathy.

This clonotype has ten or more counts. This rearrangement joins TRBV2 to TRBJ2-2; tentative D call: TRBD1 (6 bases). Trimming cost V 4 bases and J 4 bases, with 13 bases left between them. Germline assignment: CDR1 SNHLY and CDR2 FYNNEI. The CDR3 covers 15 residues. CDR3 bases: TGTGCCAGCAGTGCAAACAGGGCGGGCACCGGGGAGCTGTTTTTT. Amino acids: CASSANRAGTGELFF.

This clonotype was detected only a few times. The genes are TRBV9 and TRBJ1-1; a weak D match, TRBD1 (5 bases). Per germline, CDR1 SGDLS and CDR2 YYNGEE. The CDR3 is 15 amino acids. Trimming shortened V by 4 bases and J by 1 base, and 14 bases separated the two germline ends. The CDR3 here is CASSPRGIENTEAFF. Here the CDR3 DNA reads TGTGCCAGCAGCCCCCGGGGGATCGAGAACACTGAAGCTTTCTTT.

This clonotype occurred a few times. CDR3 in amino acids: CASSAIAGTSTDTQYF. CDR3 sequence (DNA): TGTGCCAGTAGTGCGATAGCGGGGACCAGCACAGATACGCAGTATTTT. V usage is TRBV19 and J usage is TRBJ2-3, with 8 bases identical to TRBD2. CDR1 is LNHDA, CDR2 SQIVND, per germline (reference sequence). This CDR3 contains 16 residues. V was clipped by 5 bases and J by 0 bases; unmatched bases: 7.

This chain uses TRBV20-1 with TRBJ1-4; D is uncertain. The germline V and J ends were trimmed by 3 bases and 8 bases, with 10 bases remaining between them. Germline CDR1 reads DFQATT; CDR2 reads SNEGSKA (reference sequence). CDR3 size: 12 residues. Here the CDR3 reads CSARGIGEKLFF. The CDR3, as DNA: TGCAGTGCTAGGGGGATTGGGGAAAAACTGTTTTTT.

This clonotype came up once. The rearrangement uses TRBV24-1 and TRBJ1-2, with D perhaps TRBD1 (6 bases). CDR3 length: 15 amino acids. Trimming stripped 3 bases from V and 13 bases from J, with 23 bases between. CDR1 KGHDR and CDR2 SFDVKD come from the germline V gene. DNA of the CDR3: TGTGCCACCAGTGATGCCCGCGGACAGCCTCGGAAGTTCACCTTC. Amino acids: CATSDARGQPRKFTF.

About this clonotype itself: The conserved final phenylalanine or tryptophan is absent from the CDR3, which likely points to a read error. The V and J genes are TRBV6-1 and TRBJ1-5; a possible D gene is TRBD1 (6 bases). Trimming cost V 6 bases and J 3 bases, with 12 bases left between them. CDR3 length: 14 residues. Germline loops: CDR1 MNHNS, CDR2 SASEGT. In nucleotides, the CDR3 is TGTGCCAGCAGCGCCCACAGGGACAATCAGCCCCAGCATGTT. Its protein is CASSAHRDNQPQHV.

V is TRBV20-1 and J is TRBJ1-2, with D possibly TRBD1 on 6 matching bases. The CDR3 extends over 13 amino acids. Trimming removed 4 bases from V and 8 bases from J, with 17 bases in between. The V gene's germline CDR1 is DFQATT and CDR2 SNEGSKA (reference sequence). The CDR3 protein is CSANSRGSRGYTF. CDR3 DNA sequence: TGCAGTGCTAACTCCAGGGGATCGAGAGGCTACACCTTC.

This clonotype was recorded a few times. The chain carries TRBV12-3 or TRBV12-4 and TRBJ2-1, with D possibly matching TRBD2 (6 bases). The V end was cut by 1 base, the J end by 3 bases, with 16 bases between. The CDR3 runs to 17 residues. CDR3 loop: CASSLGLVEQHYNEQFF. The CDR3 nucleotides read TGTGCCAGCAGTTTAGGACTAGTGGAACAGCACTACAATGAGCAGTTCTTC.

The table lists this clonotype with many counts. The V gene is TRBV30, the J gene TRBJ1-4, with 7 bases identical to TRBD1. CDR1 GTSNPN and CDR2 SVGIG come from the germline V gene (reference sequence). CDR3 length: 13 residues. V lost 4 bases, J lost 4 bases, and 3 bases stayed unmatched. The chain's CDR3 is CAWKGQSNEKLFF. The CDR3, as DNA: TGTGCCTGGAAGGGACAGAGTAATGAAAAACTGTTTTTT.

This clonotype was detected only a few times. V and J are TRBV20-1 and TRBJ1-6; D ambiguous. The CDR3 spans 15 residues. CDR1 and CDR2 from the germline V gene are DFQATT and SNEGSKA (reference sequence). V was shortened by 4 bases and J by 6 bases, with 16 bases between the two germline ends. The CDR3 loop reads CSAKNRGSPNSPLHF. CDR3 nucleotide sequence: TGCAGTGCTAAAAATAGAGGGTCTCCTAATTCACCCCTCCACTTT.

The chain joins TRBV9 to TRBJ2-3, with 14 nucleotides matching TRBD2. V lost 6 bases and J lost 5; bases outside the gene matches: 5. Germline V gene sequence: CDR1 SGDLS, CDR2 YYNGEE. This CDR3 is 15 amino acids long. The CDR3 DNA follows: TGTGCCAGCAACCAGGGACTAGCGGGAGTAGATACGCAGTATTTT. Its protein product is CASNQGLAGVDTQYF.

Here the CDR3 DNA reads TGTGCCAGCAAACAGAGCTACGAGCAGTACTTC. As protein: CASKQSYEQYF. This chain connects TRBV2 to TRBJ2-7; the D is unclear. This CDR3 comprises 11 residues. V was shortened by 7 bases and J by 3 bases, with 7 bases between the two germline ends. The germline CDR1 and CDR2 sequences are SNHLY and FYNNEI.

The CDR3 loop reads CASRAGQGESYGYTF. CDR3 nucleotide sequence: TGTGCCAGTAGGGCAGGACAGGGCGAATCCTATGGCTACACCTTC. The chain recombines TRBV19 with TRBJ1-2; TRBD1 matches at 8 bases. This CDR3 comprises 15 residues. Trimming cost V 6 bases and J 4 bases; bases outside gene matches: 10. CDR1 is LNHDA and CDR2 is SQIVND in the germline V gene (reference sequence).

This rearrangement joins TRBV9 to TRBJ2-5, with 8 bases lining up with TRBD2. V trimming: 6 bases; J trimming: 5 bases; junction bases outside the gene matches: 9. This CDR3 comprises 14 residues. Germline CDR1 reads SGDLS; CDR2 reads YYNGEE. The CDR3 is CASNGAGGVETQYF. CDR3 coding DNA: TGTGCCAGCAACGGGGCGGGGGGCGTTGAGACCCAGTACTTC.

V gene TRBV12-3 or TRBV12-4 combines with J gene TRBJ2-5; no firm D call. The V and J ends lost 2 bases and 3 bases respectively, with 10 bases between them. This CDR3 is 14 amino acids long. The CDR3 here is CASSLRGYEETQYF. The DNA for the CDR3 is TGTGCCAGCAGTTTACGTGGGTACGAAGAGACCCAGTACTTC.

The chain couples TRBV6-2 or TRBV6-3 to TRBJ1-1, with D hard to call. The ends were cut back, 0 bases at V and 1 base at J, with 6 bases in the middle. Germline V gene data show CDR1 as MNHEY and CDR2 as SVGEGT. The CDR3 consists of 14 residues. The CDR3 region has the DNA TGTGCCAGCAGTTACTCGTTTGGGAACACTGAAGCTTTCTTT. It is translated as CASSYSFGNTEAFF.

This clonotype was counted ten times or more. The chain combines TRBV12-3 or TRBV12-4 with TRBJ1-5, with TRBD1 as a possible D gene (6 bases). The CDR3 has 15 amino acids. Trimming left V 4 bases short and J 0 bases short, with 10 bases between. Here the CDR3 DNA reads TGTGCCAGCAGTTCACAGGGTTATAGCAATCAGCCCCAGCATTTT. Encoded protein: CASSSQGYSNQPQHF.

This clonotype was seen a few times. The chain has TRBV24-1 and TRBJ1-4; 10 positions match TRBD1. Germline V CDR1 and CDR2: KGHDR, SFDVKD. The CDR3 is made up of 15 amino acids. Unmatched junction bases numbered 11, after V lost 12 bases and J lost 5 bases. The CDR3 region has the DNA TGTGCCGCTAGAACCGACAGGGGGCTGAATGAAAAACTGTTTTTT. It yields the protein CAARTDRGLNEKLFF.

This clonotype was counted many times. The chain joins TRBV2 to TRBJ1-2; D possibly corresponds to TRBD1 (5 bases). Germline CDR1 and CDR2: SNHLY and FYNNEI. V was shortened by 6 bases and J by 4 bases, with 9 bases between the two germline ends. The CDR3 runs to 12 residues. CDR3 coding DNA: TGTGCCAGCAGGGGGACGGCCTATGGCTACACCTTC. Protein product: CASRGTAYGYTF.

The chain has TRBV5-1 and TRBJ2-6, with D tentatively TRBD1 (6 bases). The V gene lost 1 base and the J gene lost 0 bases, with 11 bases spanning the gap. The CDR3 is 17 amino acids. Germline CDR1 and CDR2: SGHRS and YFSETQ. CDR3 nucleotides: TGCGCCAGCAGCTTGTCTGGACAGCTCTCTGGGGCCAACGTCCTGACTTTC. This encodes CASSLSGQLSGANVLTF.

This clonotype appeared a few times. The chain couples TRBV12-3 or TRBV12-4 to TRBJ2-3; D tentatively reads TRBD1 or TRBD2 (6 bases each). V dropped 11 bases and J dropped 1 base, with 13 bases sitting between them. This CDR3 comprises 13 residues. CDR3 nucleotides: TGTGCCGGCGGGGCAGGGGGCACAGATACGCAGTATTTT. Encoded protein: CAGGAGGTDTQYF.

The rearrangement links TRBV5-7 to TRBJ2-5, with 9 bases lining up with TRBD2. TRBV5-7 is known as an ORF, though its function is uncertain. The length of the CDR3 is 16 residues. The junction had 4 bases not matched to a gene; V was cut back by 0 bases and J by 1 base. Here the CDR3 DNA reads TGTGCCAGCAGCTTGGTCCTAGCGGGAACCCAAGAGACCCAGTACTTC. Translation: CASSLVLAGTQETQYF.

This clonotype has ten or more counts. CDR3 sequence: CASSPTRTYTDTQYF. DNA of the CDR3: TGTGCCAGCAGTCCTACCCGGACTTACACAGATACGCAGTATTTT. The chain carries TRBV12-3 or TRBV12-4 and TRBJ2-3; maybe TRBD2 (5 bases). The CDR3 loop spans 15 amino acids. V lost 5 bases to trimming and J lost 2 bases, with 14 bases between them.

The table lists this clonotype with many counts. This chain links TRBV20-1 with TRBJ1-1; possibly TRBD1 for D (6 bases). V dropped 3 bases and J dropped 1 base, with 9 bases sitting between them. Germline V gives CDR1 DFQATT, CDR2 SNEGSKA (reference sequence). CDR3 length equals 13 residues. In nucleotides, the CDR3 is TGCAGTGCTAGCAGGGGTGGGAACACTGAAGCTTTCTTT. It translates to CSASRGGNTEAFF.

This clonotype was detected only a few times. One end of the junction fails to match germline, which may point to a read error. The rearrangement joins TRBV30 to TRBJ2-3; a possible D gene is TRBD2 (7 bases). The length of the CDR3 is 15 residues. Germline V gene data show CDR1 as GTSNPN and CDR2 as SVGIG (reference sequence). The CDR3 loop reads CAWSGPGGPTGTQYF. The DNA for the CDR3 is TGTGCCTGGAGTGGACCCGGGGGGCCCACAGGTACGCAGTATTTT. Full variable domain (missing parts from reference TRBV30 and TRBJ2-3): SQTIHQWPATLVQPVGSPLSLECTVEGTSNPNLYWYRQAAGRGLQLLFYSVGIGQISSEVPQNLSASRPQDRQFILSSKKLLLSDSGFYLCAWSGPGGPTGTQYFGPGTRLTVL.

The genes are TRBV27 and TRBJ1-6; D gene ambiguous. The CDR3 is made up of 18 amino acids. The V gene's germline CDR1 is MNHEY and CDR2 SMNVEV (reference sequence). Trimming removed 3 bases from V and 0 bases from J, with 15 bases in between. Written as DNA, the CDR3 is TGTGCCAGCAGTTTGACCGGGAGGGTAGGCTCCTATAATTCACCCCTCCACTTT. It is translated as CASSLTGRVGSYNSPLHF.

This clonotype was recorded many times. The CDR3 protein is CASSDPERGQETQYF. The CDR3 region has the DNA TGTGCCAGCAGCGACCCAGAGCGGGGGCAAGAGACCCAGTACTTC. The genes are TRBV7-2 and TRBJ2-5; 8 bases fit TRBD2. Per germline, CDR1 SGHTA and CDR2 FQGNSA. The CDR3 runs to 15 residues. The trim removed 5 bases at V and 2 bases at J, leaving 7 bases unmatched.